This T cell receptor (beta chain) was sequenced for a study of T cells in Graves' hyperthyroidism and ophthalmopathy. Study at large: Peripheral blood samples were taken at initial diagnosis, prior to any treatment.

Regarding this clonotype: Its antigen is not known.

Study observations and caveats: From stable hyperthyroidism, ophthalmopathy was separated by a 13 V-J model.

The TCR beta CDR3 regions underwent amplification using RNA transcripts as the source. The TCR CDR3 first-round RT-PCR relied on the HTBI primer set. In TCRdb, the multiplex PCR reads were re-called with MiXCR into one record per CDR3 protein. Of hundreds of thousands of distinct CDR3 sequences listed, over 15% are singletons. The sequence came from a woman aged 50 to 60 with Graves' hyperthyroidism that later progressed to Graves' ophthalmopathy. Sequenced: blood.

CDR3 in DNA: TGCGCCAGCAGCCAAGATTCCCTAGAAGTCTACGAGCAGTACTTC. This sequence encodes CASSQDSLEVYEQYF. The chain combines TRBV4-1 with TRBJ2-7; D unresolved. The CDR3 contains 15 residues. Trimming took 0 bases from V and 3 from J, leaving 12 bases between them. The germline gives CDR1 MGHRA, CDR2 YSYEKL.